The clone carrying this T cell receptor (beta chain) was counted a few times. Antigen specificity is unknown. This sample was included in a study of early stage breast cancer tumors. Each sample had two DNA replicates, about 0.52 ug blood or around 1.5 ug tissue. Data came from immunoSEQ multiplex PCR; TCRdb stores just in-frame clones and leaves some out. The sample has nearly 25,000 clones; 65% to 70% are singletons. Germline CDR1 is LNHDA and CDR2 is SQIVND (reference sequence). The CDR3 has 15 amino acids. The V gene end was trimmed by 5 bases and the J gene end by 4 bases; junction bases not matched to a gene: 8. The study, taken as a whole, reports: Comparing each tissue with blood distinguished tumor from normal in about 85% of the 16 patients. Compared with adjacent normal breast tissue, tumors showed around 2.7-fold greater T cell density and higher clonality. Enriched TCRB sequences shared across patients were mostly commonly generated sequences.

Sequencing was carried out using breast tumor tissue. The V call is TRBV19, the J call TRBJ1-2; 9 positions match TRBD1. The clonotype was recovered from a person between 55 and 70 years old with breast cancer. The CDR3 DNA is TGTGCCAGTAGTGCCTGGACAGGGGAACTCTATGGCTACACCTTC. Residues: CASSAWTGELYGYTF.